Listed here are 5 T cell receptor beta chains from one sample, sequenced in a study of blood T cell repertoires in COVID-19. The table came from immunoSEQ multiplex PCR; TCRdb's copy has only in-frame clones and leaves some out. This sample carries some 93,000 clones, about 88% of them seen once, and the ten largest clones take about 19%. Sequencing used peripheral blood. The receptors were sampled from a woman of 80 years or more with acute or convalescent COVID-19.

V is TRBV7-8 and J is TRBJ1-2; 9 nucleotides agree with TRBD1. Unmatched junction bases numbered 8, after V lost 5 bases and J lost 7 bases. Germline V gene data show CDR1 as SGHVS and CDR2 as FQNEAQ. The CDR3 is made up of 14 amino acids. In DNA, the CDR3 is TGTGCCAGCAGCATCCGGGACAGGGATTTTGGCTACACCTTC. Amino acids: CASSIRDRDFGYTF.

The CDR3 DNA sequence: TGTGCCAGCTCACCGTATGAGCTTCAGGGTACAGATACGCAGTATTTT. Its translation: CASSPYELQGTDTQYF. The J gene is TRBJ2-3, the V gene TRBV18, with D possibly being TRBD1 (5 bases). Germline CDR1 reads KGHSH; CDR2 reads LQKENI. This CDR3 is built from 16 residues. Trimming removed 3 bases at V and 3 bases at J, with 16 bases between.

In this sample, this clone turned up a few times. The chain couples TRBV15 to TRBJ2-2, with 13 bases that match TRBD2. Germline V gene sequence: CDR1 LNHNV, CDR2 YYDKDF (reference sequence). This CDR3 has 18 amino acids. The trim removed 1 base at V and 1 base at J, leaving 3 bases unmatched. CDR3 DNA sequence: TGTGCCACCAGCAGAGGGAGACTAGCGGGGGGGAACACCGGGGAGCTGTTTTTT. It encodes CATSRGRLAGGNTGELFF.

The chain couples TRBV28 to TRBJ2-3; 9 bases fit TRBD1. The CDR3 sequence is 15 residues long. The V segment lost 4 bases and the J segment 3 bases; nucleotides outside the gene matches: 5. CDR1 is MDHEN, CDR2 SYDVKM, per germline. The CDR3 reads CASSSPGTGTDTQYF. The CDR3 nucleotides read TGTGCCAGCAGTTCCCCCGGGACAGGGACAGATACGCAGTATTTT. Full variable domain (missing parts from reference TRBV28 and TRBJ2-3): DVKVTQSSRYLVKRTGEKVFLECVQDMDHENMFWYRQDPGLGLRLIYFSYDVKMKEKGDIPEGYSVSREKKERFSLILESASTNQTSMYLCASSSPGTGTDTQYFGPGTRLTVL.

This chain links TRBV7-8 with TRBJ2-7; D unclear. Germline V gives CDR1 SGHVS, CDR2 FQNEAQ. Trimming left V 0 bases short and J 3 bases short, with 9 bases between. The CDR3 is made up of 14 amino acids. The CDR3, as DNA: TGTGCCAGCAGCTTAGCGCACCAGATCTACGAGCAGTACTTC. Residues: CASSLAHQIYEQYF.